The 23 T cell receptor beta chains presented below share a single source sample, sequenced in a study of shared clonotypes between healthy human individuals. TCRdb's table, derived via immunoSEQ multiplex PCR, lists solely in-frame clones and lacks some. The sample shows approximately 2,000,000 clones, 85% to 95% of them seen only once. Sequences were obtained from naive CD4+ T cells from PBMCs. Subset indicated: CD45RA+ positively selected. The receptors were gathered from a man aged 18 to 30 in good health. Some clones in this sample may be carry-over from other donors' samples.

The chain recombines TRBV9 with TRBJ1-1; D unclear. Between the trimmed V and J ends, which lost 0 bases and 4 bases, there was a span of 7 bases. Germline CDR1 SGDLS, CDR2 YYNGEE. This CDR3 comprises 13 residues. CDR3 DNA sequence: TGTGCCAGCAGCGTAGGATCTGCCACTGAAGCTTTCTTT. This gives the protein CASSVGSATEAFF.

The genes are TRBV2 and TRBJ1-1, with D possibly being TRBD1 (6 bases). From germline, CDR1 is SNHLY and CDR2 FYNNEI. There are 15 residues in the CDR3. Trimming pared 6 bases from V and 4 bases from J, leaving 18 bases between. Here the CDR3 reads CASSVDQGRGTEAFF. CDR3 coding DNA: TGTGCCAGCAGCGTAGATCAGGGGCGTGGCACTGAAGCTTTCTTT.

The rearrangement links TRBV7-2 to TRBJ1-1; D unclear. The CDR3 is 16 amino acids. Germline-derived CDR1 and CDR2 are SGHTA and FQGNSA. V lost 5 bases, J lost 4 bases, and 20 bases lay in between. CDR3 sequence: CASSKGSWALSTEAFF. For the CDR3, the DNA is TGTGCCAGCAGCAAGGGATCGTGGGCCCTAAGCACTGAAGCTTTCTTT. Full variable domain (remainder filled in from reference TRBV7-2 and TRBJ1-1): GAGVSQSPSNKVTEKGKDVELRCDPISGHTALYWYRQSLGQGLEFLIYFQGNSAPDKSGLPSDRFSAERTGGSVSTLTIQRTQQEDSAVYLCASSKGSWALSTEAFFGQGTRLTVV.

V and J are TRBV28 and TRBJ1-1; TRBD1 might be the D (6 bases). Trimming took off 8 bases at V and 0 bases at J, with 13 bases between the two ends. The CDR3 is made up of 14 amino acids. Germline V gene data show CDR1 as MDHEN and CDR2 as SYDVKM. DNA of the CDR3: TGTGCCAGCGGATCAGGGGCCCTGAACACTGAAGCTTTCTTT. Its protein is CASGSGALNTEAFF.

This chain links TRBV5-1 with TRBJ2-3; 7 bases are shared with TRBD1. V gave up 4 bases and J gave up 1 base; unmatched junction bases: 12. In germline, CDR1 is SGHRS, CDR2 YFSETQ. The CDR3 length is 17 residues. The CDR3 DNA reads TGCGCCAGCAGCCCTGGGACAGCAAACTTTGGCACAGATACGCAGTATTTT. It translates to CASSPGTANFGTDTQYF.

The CDR3, as DNA: TGTGCCAGCAGTACCCAGGGGAGGGGGCCTGAGACCCAGTACTTC. This translates into CASSTQGRGPETQYF. V usage is TRBV6-1 and J usage is TRBJ2-5; perhaps D is TRBD1 or TRBD2 (7 bases each). The V gene lost 5 bases and the J gene lost 5 bases, with 18 bases spanning the gap. CDR1 and CDR2 (germline): MNHNS, SASEGT. This CDR3 has 15 amino acids.

The chain has TRBV7-3 and TRBJ2-1, with 7 bases lining up with TRBD2. This CDR3 has 14 residues. Trimming cost V 4 bases and J 10 bases; bases outside gene matches: 10. From germline, CDR1 is SGHTA and CDR2 FQGTGA. The CDR3 coding sequence is TGTGCCAGCAGCTCGGGAGCGGGAAGTCGGGAGCAGTTCTTC. It is translated as CASSSGAGSREQFF. The full variable domain, in which reference TRBV7-3 and TRBJ2-1 provide the parts outside the CDR3, is GAGVSQTPSNKVTEKGKYVELRCDPISGHTALYWYRQSLGQGPEFLIYFQGTGAADDSGLPNDRFFAVRPEGSVSTLKIQRTERGDSAVYLCASSSGAGSREQFFGPGTRLTVL.

V and J are TRBV6-5 and TRBJ2-2; D is undetermined. V gave up 2 bases and J gave up 3 bases, with 7 bases separating them. Germline V gives CDR1 MNHEY, CDR2 SVGAGI. The CDR3 covers 14 residues. CDR3 in amino acids: CASSYVGYTGELFF. DNA of the CDR3: TGTGCCAGCAGTTACGTGGGGTACACCGGGGAGCTGTTTTTT.

CDR3 sequence: CAISERGGHEKLFF. For the CDR3, the DNA is TGTGCCATCAGTGAGCGGGGGGGCCATGAAAAACTGTTTTTT. This chain links TRBV10-3 with TRBJ1-4; possible D gene TRBD1, 6 bases. Germline-derived CDR1 and CDR2 are ENHRY and SYGVKD. V lost 2 bases to trimming and J lost 6 bases, with 10 bases between them. This CDR3 spans 14 amino acids.

The V gene is TRBV11-2, the J gene TRBJ2-1; D not certain. Looked up from germline, CDR1 is SGHAT and CDR2 is FQNNGV. The ends were cut back, 2 bases at V and 6 bases at J, with 8 bases in the middle. CDR3 length: 13 amino acids. The DNA for the CDR3 is TGTGCCAGCAGCTTATCCGGGCTCAATGAGCAGTTCTTC. Its translation is CASSLSGLNEQFF.

The chain links TRBV7-3 to TRBJ1-1; D call uncertain. The V end lost 5 bases, the J end lost 5 bases, and 12 bases lay between the germline ends. This CDR3 is 13 amino acids long. CDR1 and CDR2 (germline): SGHTA, FQGTGA. CDR3 region: CASSLVQGTEAFF. DNA of the CDR3: TGTGCCAGCAGCCTCGTACAAGGAACTGAAGCTTTCTTT. The variable domain in full, completed from reference TRBV7-3 and TRBJ1-1, reads GAGVSQTPSNKVTEKGKYVELRCDPISGHTALYWYRQSLGQGPEFLIYFQGTGAADDSGLPNDRFFAVRPEGSVSTLKIQRTERGDSAVYLCASSLVQGTEAFFGQGTRLTVV.

As to this clone: The sample contains more than one DNA sequence encoding this CDR3. The chain uses TRBV18 and TRBJ1-5; the D is unclear. V lost 4 bases to trimming and J lost 1 base, with 11 bases between them. The length of the CDR3 is 15 residues. Germline V gene sequence: CDR1 KGHSH, CDR2 LQKENI. The CDR3 spells CASSLSGPSNQPQHF. In DNA, the CDR3 is TGTGCCAGCTCACTCTCGGGTCCGAGCAATCAGCCCCAGCATTTT.

In regard to this clone: The same CDR3 also results from other DNA sequences found in this sample. J is TRBJ2-7 and V is TRBV5-1; the match to TRBD1 covers 8 bases. The CDR3 consists of 13 residues. J gave up 4 bases and V 1 base, and 1 base lay outside the gene matches. Germline CDR1 is SGHRS and CDR2 is YFSETQ. The CDR3 protein is CASSLRQGYEQYF. The CDR3 DNA is TGCGCCAGCAGCTTGAGACAGGGGTACGAGCAGTACTTC.

The J gene is TRBJ2-7, the V gene TRBV7-2; D is perhaps TRBD1 or TRBD2 (7 bases each). CDR1 is SGHTA and CDR2 is FQGNSA in the germline V gene. The V end was cut by 4 bases, the J end by 1 base, with 11 bases between. The CDR3 covers 14 residues. CDR3 loop: CASSSRGGSYEQYF. The CDR3 DNA is TGTGCCAGCAGCTCCAGGGGGGGTTCCTACGAGCAGTACTTC.

This chain joins TRBV7-2 and TRBJ2-2, with 9 bases identical to TRBD2. The V and J ends lost 3 bases and 7 bases, in that order; junction bases with no gene match: 6. The CDR3 sequence is 15 residues long. The germline V gene encodes CDR1 SGHTA and CDR2 FQGNSA. The CDR3 bases are TGTGCCAGCAGCTTCGGACTAGCGCAAATCGGGGAGCTGTTTTTT. Its translation: CASSFGLAQIGELFF.

The chain employs TRBV18 and TRBJ1-4; no definite D call. The CDR3 runs 12 residues. Per the germline V gene, CDR1 is KGHSH and CDR2 is LQKENI. The V gene lost 4 bases and the J gene lost 4 bases, with 4 bases spanning the gap. CDR3 amino acids: CASSLVNEKLFF. As DNA, the CDR3 is TGTGCCAGCTCACTCGTTAATGAAAAACTGTTTTTT.

The chain joins TRBV30 to TRBJ2-5; D may be TRBD1 (5 bases). Germline V gene lookup returns CDR1 GTSNPN and CDR2 SVGIG (reference sequence). The CDR3 spans 12 residues. Trimming shortened V by 3 bases and J by 2 bases, and 7 bases separated the two germline ends. Written as DNA, the CDR3 is TGTGCCTGGAGGACAGAACAAGAGACCCAGTACTTC. Translated: CAWRTEQETQYF.

The genes are TRBV7-3 and TRBJ2-7; no clear D gene. This CDR3 is 13 amino acids long. Germline V lookup: CDR1 SGHTA, CDR2 FQGTGA. Trimming took 5 bases from V and 6 from J, leaving 14 bases between them. The CDR3 loop reads CASSPRRHGEQYF. The CDR3 DNA is TGTGCCAGCAGCCCCCGCCGGCACGGCGAGCAGTACTTC.

A note on this clone: Additional DNA sequences in this sample encode the identical CDR3. The V and J genes are TRBV19 and TRBJ2-5; no firm D call. CDR1 is LNHDA, CDR2 SQIVND, per germline (reference sequence). The CDR3 runs 12 residues. Trimming left V 3 bases short and J 4 bases short, with 6 bases between. CDR3 protein: CASSIYGETQYF. CDR3 nucleotides: TGTGCCAGTAGTATCTATGGAGAGACCCAGTACTTC.

This rearrangement joins TRBV5-1 to TRBJ1-4; D perhaps matches TRBD1 (6 bases). Trimming stripped 4 bases from V and 8 bases from J, with 18 bases between. Germline V lookup: CDR1 SGHRS, CDR2 YFSETQ. The CDR3 contains 15 residues. This CDR3 is CASSRAADRREKLFF. CDR3 bases: TGCGCCAGCAGCCGAGCCGCCGACAGGAGGGAAAAACTGTTTTTT.

The chain employs TRBV7-3 and TRBJ2-5, with D tentatively TRBD1 (6 bases). The length of the CDR3 is 15 residues. The V gene lost 1 base and the J gene lost 3 bases, with 12 bases spanning the gap. The germline gives CDR1 SGHTA, CDR2 FQGTGA. CDR3 sequence reads: CASSLIGAGEETQYF. CDR3 DNA sequence: TGTGCCAGCAGCTTAATAGGTGCAGGGGAAGAGACCCAGTACTTC.

This clone was counted only a few times. The chain has TRBV2 and TRBJ2-4; D remains ambiguous. This CDR3 is 16 amino acids long. From germline, CDR1 is SNHLY and CDR2 FYNNEI. V lost 1 base and J lost 2, with 12 bases in between. CDR3 coding DNA: TGTGCCAGCAGTGAAGATGGGGTAGTGTCCAAAAACATTCAGTACTTC. This encodes CASSEDGVVSKNIQYF.

This clone has a handful of counts. It may be a read error: a sequence one base away is much more abundant. CDR3 region: CASSWGETQYF. The CDR3 DNA reads TGCGCCAGCAGCTGGGGGGAGACCCAGTACTTC. The V gene is TRBV5-1, the J gene TRBJ2-5; the D call may be TRBD1 or TRBD2 (5 bases each). The CDR3 has 11 amino acids. Germline-derived CDR1 and CDR2 are SGHRS and YFSETQ. Trimming removed 3 bases from V and 5 bases from J, with 5 bases in between.